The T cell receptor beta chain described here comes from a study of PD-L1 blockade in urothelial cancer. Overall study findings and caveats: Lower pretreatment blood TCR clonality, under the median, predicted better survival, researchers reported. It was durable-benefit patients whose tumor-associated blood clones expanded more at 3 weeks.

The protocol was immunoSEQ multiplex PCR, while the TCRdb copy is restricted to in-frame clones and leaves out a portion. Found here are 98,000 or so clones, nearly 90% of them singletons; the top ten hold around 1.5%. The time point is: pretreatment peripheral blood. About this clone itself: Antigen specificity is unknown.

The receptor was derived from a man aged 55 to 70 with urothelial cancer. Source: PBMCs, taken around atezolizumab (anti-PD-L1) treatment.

The CDR3 reads CASSQSQGRSYNEQFF. Here the CDR3 DNA reads TGTGCCAGCAGCCAATCACAGGGTAGATCCTACAATGAGCAGTTCTTC. This chain links TRBV14 with TRBJ2-1, with a tentative D call TRBD1 (6 bases). Trimming stripped 2 bases from V and 1 base from J, with 12 bases between. The CDR3 covers 16 residues. Germline V gives CDR1 SGHDN, CDR2 FVKESK.